A single sample is the source of the 4 T cell receptor beta chains below, sequenced in a study of T cell responses to AZD1222 COVID-19 vaccine. This table comes from immunoSEQ multiplex PCR, and its TCRdb copy is limited to in-frame clones, with some not included. In the table there are 140,000 to 150,000 clones, around 88% of which are singletons. This specimen was peripheral blood, taken on day 0 of AZD1222 vaccination. These receptors were collected from an adult in good health.

V and J are TRBV5-1 and TRBJ1-3; maybe TRBD1 (5 bases). V was clipped by 4 bases and J by 0 bases, with 14 bases between them. There are 16 residues in the CDR3. Germline V gives CDR1 SGHRS, CDR2 YFSETQ. The DNA of the CDR3 is TGCGCCAGCAGCCCAGACAGTTCCGTCTCTGGAAACACCATATATTTT. This translates into CASSPDSSVSGNTIYF.

The rearrangement links TRBV9 to TRBJ1-2; TRBD1 matches at 10 bases. Germline V gives CDR1 SGDLS, CDR2 YYNGEE. The V gene end was trimmed by 0 bases and the J gene end by 2 bases; junction bases not matched to a gene: 4. This CDR3 contains 16 residues. CDR3 nucleotides: TGTGCCAGCAGCGTAGGAAAGGGACAGGGGAACTATGGCTACACCTTC. Amino acids: CASSVGKGQGNYGYTF.

This clone appeared a single time. V usage is TRBV27 and J usage is TRBJ2-1; 10 nucleotides agree with TRBD1. After removal of 5 bases from V and 2 bases from J, the junction contained 3 bases not matched to a gene. Per germline, CDR1 MNHEY and CDR2 SMNVEV (reference sequence). The CDR3 length is 15 residues. The CDR3 DNA sequence: TGTGCCAGCAGTCCAGGACAGGGGGCCTACAATGAGCAGTTCTTC. It translates to CASSPGQGAYNEQFF.

V is TRBV6-5 and J is TRBJ1-2; D is possibly TRBD1 (6 bases). With 7 bases removed from V and 7 bases from J, the gap between germline ends came to 16 bases. Germline assignment: CDR1 MNHEY and CDR2 SVGAGI. This CDR3 spans 13 amino acids. In nucleotides, the CDR3 is TGTGCCAGCAAAAAGGGGGGGCAAAGTGGCTACACCTTC. As protein: CASKKGGQSGYTF.